The sequence of this TCR beta chain was determined in a study of T cell repertoires in cytomegalovirus infection. On the study more broadly: Recently described HLA-C-restricted plus well-studied HLA-B-restricted CMV epitopes were used. Study-wide points: HLA-C-restricted CMV-specific TCR beta clonotypes prevailed in the ex vivo response. Identification of carriers of CMV plus the relevant HLA was performed using cumulative public TCR beta family frequency.

The CDR3 spans 13 residues. Deletions cut 3 bases from V and 6 bases from J, with 8 bases between. Germline-derived CDR1 and CDR2 are LNHDA and SQIVND (reference sequence). Of note for this clonotype: The target antigen is unknown.

TCRdb analysed the reads with MiXCR anew, one entry per CDR3 protein. Of 200,000 or so distinct CDR3 sequences in the sample, approximately 40% were seen once. The clonotype comes from a human donor in good health (CMV status not recorded). Some clones in this sample may be carry-over from other donors' samples. The chain combines TRBV19 with TRBJ2-2; D is tentatively TRBD1 or TRBD2 (5 bases each). The sequenced sample was CD8+ T cells from cultured PBMCs, obtained from culture after CMV antigen stimulation. The CDR3 protein is CASSILGAGELFF. CDR3 coding DNA: TGTGCCAGTAGTATTCTGGGGGCCGGGGAGCTGTTTTTT.